This T cell receptor beta chain was obtained from a study of molecular identifiers for immune sequencing clone quantification. Whole-study context: In the replicates, RNA derived from roughly 20,000 or 100,000 naive CD8 cells was divided into five parts, and four were sequenced.

The use of previously described methods and listed TCR primers produced the bulk TCR libraries. TCRdb reprocessed the PCR reads via MiXCR and lists one record per CDR3 protein. The sample carries 550,000 to 750,000 distinct CDR3 sequences, 20% recorded once. This clonotype was counted many times. Sorting defined naive CD8 T cells as CD8+CD4-CCR7+CD45RA+. Unmatched junction bases numbered 8, after V lost 7 bases and J lost 1 base. This CDR3 is built from 15 residues. In germline, CDR1 is SNHLY, CDR2 FYNNEI. The V and J genes are TRBV2 and TRBJ2-3, with 7 bases identical to TRBD1. The origin of this receptor is a human donor in good health. Some libraries in this study had Jurkat cell RNA spiked in. The sample consisted of naive CD8+ T cells from blood, with Jurkat cell RNA spiked in. The sample's subset: FACS-sorted CD8+CD4-CCR7+CD45RA+ naive T cells. CDR3 DNA sequence: TGTGCCAGCAAAGAACAGGGGATTGGCACAGATACGCAGTATTTT. As protein: CASKEQGIGTDTQYF.